The 30 T cell receptor beta chains given below trace back to one sample, sequenced in a study of spatial heterogeneity in lung cancer. TCRdb reprocessed the 5' RACE reads via MiXCR and lists one record per CDR3 protein. The table lists some 78,000 distinct CDR3 sequences, 7% to 9% of them singletons. Regarding time point: sample taken at primary tumor resection. The sample here was PBMCs, taken at surgery. These receptors were taken from a male donor with early-stage non-small cell lung cancer.

This clonotype was recorded many times. The rearrangement joins TRBV27 to TRBJ1-6, with D perhaps TRBD1 (5 bases). CDR1 is MNHEY and CDR2 is SMNVEV in the germline V gene (reference sequence). CDR3 length equals 16 residues. V was clipped by 6 bases and J by 7 bases, with 19 bases between them. This CDR3 reads CASSENGGGENSPLHF. The CDR3 DNA follows: TGTGCCAGCAGCGAAAATGGGGGGGGAGAGAATTCACCCCTCCACTTT.

This clonotype was observed at least ten times. V gene TRBV20-1 combines with J gene TRBJ2-3; TRBD2 is a possible D gene (6 bases). CDR1 is DFQATT and CDR2 is SNEGSKA in the germline V gene (reference sequence). V was cut by 3 bases and J by 0 bases, with 13 bases left in between. The CDR3 has 15 amino acids. The CDR3 region has the DNA TGCAGTGCTAGCGGTAGCGGTACTAGCACAGATACGCAGTATTTT. This encodes CSASGSGTSTDTQYF.

J is TRBJ2-3 and V is TRBV12-3 or TRBV12-4; D is unclear. The CDR3 is 12 amino acids. V lost 5 bases to trimming and J lost 1 base, with 4 bases between them. CDR3 region: CASSLRTDTQYF. In nucleotides, the CDR3 is TGTGCCAGCAGTCTGCGCACAGATACGCAGTATTTT.

This clonotype was seen only a few times. The V and J genes are TRBV27 and TRBJ2-1, with D perhaps TRBD1 (5 bases). Germline V gene lookup returns CDR1 MNHEY and CDR2 SMNVEV (reference sequence). CDR3 length: 19 residues. Trimming removed 0 bases at V and 1 base at J, with 19 bases between. Written as DNA, the CDR3 is TGTGCCAGCAGTTTATCCCCTCCCCATAAGGGGTGGTCCTACAATGAGCAGTTCTTC. Amino acids: CASSLSPPHKGWSYNEQFF.

There are a few counts of this clonotype. The rearrangement joins TRBV6-2 or TRBV6-3 to TRBJ2-6; D remains unclear. The CDR3 is 14 amino acids. The germline V and J ends were trimmed by 7 bases and 0 bases, with 7 bases remaining between them. The germline V gene encodes CDR1 MNHEY and CDR2 SVGEGT. CDR3 sequence (DNA): TGTGCCAGCACACTAACCTCTGGGGCCAACGTCCTGACTTTC. It codes for CASTLTSGANVLTF.

The chain uses TRBV18 and TRBJ2-7; 10 bases agree with TRBD1. The CDR3 totals 15 residues. V lost 3 bases and J lost 5; bases outside the gene matches: 7. Germline-derived CDR1 and CDR2 are KGHSH and LQKENI. The CDR3 here is CASSPVGTGAHEQYF. The CDR3 DNA reads as TGTGCCAGCTCACCCGTCGGGACAGGGGCCCACGAGCAGTACTTC. Looking up the rest from reference TRBV18 and TRBJ2-7 gives the full variable domain: NAGVMQNPRHLVRRRGQEARLRCSPMKGHSHVYWYRQLPEEGLKFMVYLQKENIIDESGMPKERFSAEFPKEGPSILRIQQVVRGDSAAYFCASSPVGTGAHEQYFGPGTRLTVT.

The V and J genes are TRBV5-1 and TRBJ1-1; no definite D call. Germline V gene data show CDR1 as SGHRS and CDR2 as YFSETQ. CDR3 length: 12 residues. With 3 bases removed from V and 4 bases from J, the gap between germline ends came to 7 bases. The CDR3 bases are TGCGCCAGCAGCTCCCAGAGCACTGAAGCTTTCTTT. As protein: CASSSQSTEAFF.

The CDR3 DNA sequence: TGTGCCAGCAGCCAAGTTGGGGCTGAGGGGCAAGAGACCCAGTACTTC. This gives the protein CASSQVGAEGQETQYF. The chain has TRBV4-2 and TRBJ2-5; D could derive from TRBD1 or TRBD2 (5 bases each). The CDR3 covers 16 residues. V lost 1 base, J lost 2 bases, and 14 bases lay in between. Per germline, CDR1 LGHNA and CDR2 YNFKEQ.

This clonotype was detected many times. The chain is built from TRBV29-1 and TRBJ2-7; tentatively, D is TRBD2 (5 bases). The germline V gene encodes CDR1 SQVTM and CDR2 ANQGSEA. V was pared by 8 bases and J by 2 bases, with 10 bases between. The CDR3 has 11 residues. CDR3 sequence: CSFSGAYEQYF. The CDR3 DNA reads TGCAGCTTTTCCGGGGCCTACGAGCAGTACTTC.

This clonotype was picked up many times. This chain links TRBV6-2 or TRBV6-3 with TRBJ2-3; either TRBD1 or TRBD2 may fit D (5 bases each). Trimming took off 6 bases at V and 3 bases at J, with 28 bases between the two ends. The length of the CDR3 is 19 residues. Germline CDR1 and CDR2: MNHEY and SVGEGT. CDR3 coding DNA: TGTGCCAGCAGCCCGTATCCCCCTCTCTCAGGGTCGGGGACAGATACGCAGTATTTT. This gives the protein CASSPYPPLSGSGTDTQYF.

The rearrangement uses TRBV20-1 and TRBJ1-1; D is unclear. Germline V gives CDR1 DFQATT, CDR2 SNEGSKA (reference sequence). The CDR3 contains 14 residues. V lost 0 bases to trimming and J lost 4 bases, with 12 bases between them. Written as DNA, the CDR3 is TGCAGTGCTAGAGATCGGACCCGGAGCACTGAAGCTTTCTTT. Translated, it gives CSARDRTRSTEAFF.

This clonotype turned up a few times. The chain employs TRBV20-1 and TRBJ2-1; 10 bases map to TRBD2. Germline V CDR1 and CDR2: DFQATT, SNEGSKA (reference sequence). The CDR3 sequence is 14 residues long. The ends lost 1 base at V and 10 bases at J; junction bases unmatched: 7. The CDR3 DNA reads as TGCAGTGCTAGAGGGACTAGCGGCCGCACCGAGCAGTTCTTC. This codes for CSARGTSGRTEQFF.

This clonotype was counted a single time. The chain carries TRBV12-3 or TRBV12-4 and TRBJ1-5; D gene ambiguous. The V end was cut by 8 bases, the J end by 1 base, with 6 bases between. The CDR3 runs 12 residues. In DNA, the CDR3 is TGTGCCAGCCAAGGGAGCAATCAGCCCCAGCATTTT. This codes for CASQGSNQPQHF.

This clonotype was picked up a small number of times. The gene calls are TRBV27 and TRBJ1-5, with a weak D call TRBD1 (6 bases). Trimming removed 0 bases from V and 2 bases from J, with 11 bases in between. Germline-derived CDR1 and CDR2 are MNHEY and SMNVEV (reference sequence). The CDR3 totals 16 residues. CDR3 DNA sequence: TGTGCCAGCAGTTTATCAGGGGGGGTAGGCAATCAGCCCCAGCATTTT. Protein: CASSLSGGVGNQPQHF.

This clonotype came up a few times. Sequence at one end of the junction differs from germline and may be a read error. This chain joins TRBV14 and TRBJ1-2, with TRBD1 as a possible D gene (6 bases). The CDR3 covers 13 residues. The germline V gene has CDR1 SGHDN and CDR2 FVKESK. The CDR3 is CASSQDLVRGPHF. As DNA, the CDR3 is TGTGCCAGCAGCCAAGATCTTGTCAGGGGACCCCACTTC.

This clonotype was picked up many times. The chain is built from TRBV5-1 and TRBJ2-5; 12 bases align to TRBD2. CDR1 is SGHRS and CDR2 is YFSETQ in the germline V gene. This CDR3 region has 15 residues. With V trimmed by 0 bases and J by 5 bases, 2 bases remained unmatched. CDR3 residues: CASSLGLAGVETQYF. CDR3 nucleotides: TGCGCCAGCAGCTTGGGACTAGCGGGAGTGGAGACCCAGTACTTC. Together with reference TRBV5-1 and TRBJ2-5, the CDR3 gives the full variable domain: KAGVTQTPRYLIKTRGQQVTLSCSPISGHRSVSWYQQTPGQGLQFLFEYFSETQRNKGNFPGRFSGRQFSNSRSEMNVSTLELGDSALYLCASSLGLAGVETQYFGPGTRLLVL.

This clonotype was seen at least ten times. The genes are TRBV5-1 and TRBJ2-2; tentatively, D is TRBD1 (5 bases). Between the trimmed V and J ends, which lost 3 bases and 0 bases, there was a span of 12 bases. The CDR3 is 16 residues long. Germline V CDR1 and CDR2: SGHRS, YFSETQ. The CDR3 bases are TGCGCCAGCAGCTCGACAGCGCTCGCGAACACCGGGGAGCTGTTTTTT. This sequence encodes CASSSTALANTGELFF.

This clonotype was detected only a few times. V and J are TRBV5-1 and TRBJ2-5, with 7 nucleotides matching TRBD2. The germline V gene has CDR1 SGHRS and CDR2 YFSETQ. Trimming cost V 5 bases and J 6 bases; bases outside gene matches: 10. The CDR3 sequence is 14 residues long. The chain's CDR3 is CASSPPGTTKTQYF. CDR3 in DNA: TGCGCCAGCAGTCCCCCCGGGACTACCAAGACCCAGTACTTC.

J is TRBJ2-7 and V is TRBV5-1; 11 bases align to TRBD2. The length of the CDR3 is 16 residues. The V segment lost 2 bases and the J segment 4 bases; nucleotides outside the gene matches: 8. The germline V gene encodes CDR1 SGHRS and CDR2 YFSETQ. Written as DNA, the CDR3 is TGCGCCAGCAGCTTCGGGTCGGGACTAGCGGCGTACGAGCAGTACTTC. Translation: CASSFGSGLAAYEQYF.

This clonotype has only a few counts. J is TRBJ2-1 and V is TRBV7-8, with 7 bases fitting TRBD1. V shed 5 bases and J 2 bases; nucleotides not matched to a gene: 6. Per germline, CDR1 SGHVS and CDR2 FQNEAQ. The CDR3 is 15 amino acids. CDR3 sequence: CASSPQRGPYNEQFF. CDR3 bases: TGTGCCAGCAGCCCCCAGAGGGGGCCCTACAATGAGCAGTTCTTC.

This chain connects TRBV29-1 to TRBJ2-1, with 9 bases matching TRBD1. In germline, CDR1 is SQVTM, CDR2 ANQGSEA. J was trimmed by 7 bases and V by 8 bases; bases with no gene match: 9. The CDR3 consists of 13 residues. CDR3: CSMGQGLWNEQFF. As DNA, the CDR3 is TGCAGCATGGGACAGGGCCTTTGGAATGAGCAGTTCTTC.

The CDR3 reads CASSLVTPSFYEQYF. The CDR3, as DNA: TGTGCCAGCAGTTTAGTAACACCCTCGTTCTACGAGCAGTACTTC. V usage is TRBV12-3 or TRBV12-4 and J usage is TRBJ2-7; no clear D. Trimming took off 1 base at V and 3 bases at J, with 13 bases between the two ends. CDR3 length equals 15 residues.

The chain links TRBV5-1 to TRBJ2-1; 11 bases fit TRBD2. The germline gives CDR1 SGHRS, CDR2 YFSETQ. This CDR3 region has 15 residues. The ends lost 4 bases at V and 5 bases at J; junction bases unmatched: 5. CDR3 sequence: CASSPGLADDNEQFF. CDR3 nucleotide sequence: TGCGCCAGCAGCCCGGGACTAGCGGACGACAATGAGCAGTTCTTC.

The chain has TRBV6-5 and TRBJ2-5; D gene unclear. Germline loops: CDR1 MNHEY, CDR2 SVGAGI. CDR3 length: 14 residues. V dropped 5 bases and J dropped 1 base, with 11 bases sitting between them. CDR3 amino acids: CASSLVSPQETQYF. CDR3 sequence (DNA): TGTGCCAGCAGTCTAGTTTCTCCCCAAGAGACCCAGTACTTC.

This clonotype has at least ten counts. This chain joins TRBV7-9 and TRBJ2-7, with no clear D. The CDR3 length is 14 residues. The ends were cut back, 1 base at V and 2 bases at J, with 9 bases in the middle. Germline V gene data show CDR1 as SEHNR and CDR2 as FQNEAQ (reference sequence). The CDR3 region is CASSLGLTTYEQYF. The CDR3, as DNA: TGTGCCAGCAGCTTAGGACTGACGACCTACGAGCAGTACTTC. The full variable domain, completed using reference TRBV7-9 and TRBJ2-7, is DTGVSQNPRHKITKRGQNVTFRCDPISEHNRLYWYRQTLGQGPEFLTYFQNEAQLEKSRLLSDRFSAERPKGSFSTLEIQRTEQGDSAMYLCASSLGLTTYEQYFGPGTRLTVT.

The genes are TRBV7-9 and TRBJ2-7; D remains ambiguous. Germline lookup yields CDR1 SEHNR and CDR2 FQNEAQ (reference sequence). The ends were cut back, 3 bases at V and 2 bases at J, with 8 bases in the middle. The CDR3 totals 13 residues. CDR3 amino acids: CASSFGGTYEQYF. CDR3 sequence (DNA): TGTGCCAGCAGCTTCGGCGGAACCTACGAGCAGTACTTC.

The table lists this clonotype with a few counts. The rearrangement joins TRBV5-4 to TRBJ2-5; 9 bases align to TRBD2. The germline V gene has CDR1 SGHNT and CDR2 YYREEE (reference sequence). Trimming at V came to 5 bases and at J to 1 base, leaving 3 bases not matched to a gene. The CDR3 contains 14 residues. The CDR3 sequence: CASSAGGSQETQYF. CDR3 sequence (DNA): TGTGCCAGCAGTGCGGGGGGGAGCCAAGAGACCCAGTACTTC.

This clonotype was seen only a few times. The chain recombines TRBV7-2 with TRBJ2-7, with no clear D. V was clipped by 5 bases and J by 3 bases, with 14 bases between them. CDR3 size: 14 residues. Per germline, CDR1 SGHTA and CDR2 FQGNSA. The CDR3 region is CASSPSRQFYEQYF. The DNA for the CDR3 is TGTGCCAGCAGCCCTAGTAGGCAATTCTACGAGCAGTACTTC.

The rearrangement joins TRBV11-2 to TRBJ2-7, with a weak D call TRBD1 (6 bases). Trimming shortened V by 5 bases and J by 1 base, and 12 bases separated the two germline ends. This CDR3 contains 14 residues. Germline loops: CDR1 SGHAT, CDR2 FQNNGV. The CDR3 region has the DNA TGTGCCAGCAGCCAAATGACAGGATCCTACGAGCAGTACTTC. Translation: CASSQMTGSYEQYF.

This clonotype was picked up many times. The gene calls are TRBV3-1 and TRBJ2-7; D gene ambiguous. The germline CDR1 and CDR2 sequences are LGHDT and YNNKEL (reference sequence). Deletions cut 2 bases from V and 7 bases from J, with 6 bases between. The CDR3 extends over 11 amino acids. The CDR3 DNA follows: TGTGCCAGCAGCCAAACGTGGGAGCAGTACTTC. This sequence encodes CASSQTWEQYF.